Listed here are 16 T cell receptor beta chains from one sample, sequenced in a study of T cell responses to AZD1222 COVID-19 vaccine. Clones were sequenced by immunoSEQ multiplex PCR, and TCRdb holds only the in-frame ones, with some missing. Of around 120,000 clones detected, about 91% appear once; the ten largest clones hold 2.8%. Source: peripheral blood, taken on day 0 of AZD1222 vaccination. These receptors came from an adult in good health.

The chain employs TRBV7-9 and TRBJ2-1, with 10 bases lining up with TRBD2. This CDR3 contains 18 residues. CDR1 and CDR2 from the germline V gene are SEHNR and FQNEAQ (reference sequence). Unmatched junction bases numbered 10, after V lost 4 bases and J lost 1 base. The CDR3 is CASSSGMGGLASYNEQFF. As DNA, the CDR3 is TGTGCCAGCAGCTCAGGCATGGGGGGACTAGCGTCCTACAATGAGCAGTTCTTC.

This rearrangement joins TRBV5-5 to TRBJ1-6; no clear D gene. Germline CDR1 and CDR2: SGHKS and YYEKEE (reference sequence). The V gene lost 0 bases and the J gene lost 7 bases, with 2 bases spanning the gap. The CDR3 sequence is 12 residues long. The CDR3 coding sequence is TGTGCCAGCAGCTTGGTAAATTCACCCCTCCACTTT. It specifies CASSLVNSPLHF.

The genes are TRBV7-2 and TRBJ2-5, with 10 bases matching TRBD2. V shed 2 bases, J shed 4 bases, and the junction held 7 bases outside the gene matches. This CDR3 spans 16 amino acids. The germline V gene encodes CDR1 SGHTA and CDR2 FQGNSA. The CDR3 sequence: CASSLRLAGAGETQYF. CDR3 nucleotides: TGTGCCAGCAGCTTAAGGCTAGCGGGAGCCGGAGAGACCCAGTACTTC.

The rearrangement links TRBV5-5 to TRBJ1-1, with D maybe TRBD1 (6 bases). This CDR3 region has 16 residues. Per germline, CDR1 SGHKS and CDR2 YYEKEE (reference sequence). V dropped 4 bases and J dropped 0 bases, with 16 bases sitting between them. The CDR3 DNA sequence: TGTGCCAGCAGCCTAAAAATACAGGGAATGAACACTGAAGCTTTCTTT. Its translation is CASSLKIQGMNTEAFF.

J is TRBJ1-3 and V is TRBV14; D is ambiguous. V lost 6 bases to trimming and J lost 0 bases, with 6 bases between them. Germline CDR1 and CDR2: SGHDN and FVKESK. There are 13 residues in the CDR3. The chain's CDR3 is CASRQLSGNTIYF. CDR3 in DNA: TGTGCCAGCAGGCAGCTCTCTGGAAACACCATATATTTT.

The chain employs TRBV7-2 and TRBJ1-5; D remains ambiguous. The ends were cut back, 1 base at V and 0 bases at J, with 7 bases in the middle. Germline V gene data show CDR1 as SGHTA and CDR2 as FQGNSA. This CDR3 has 15 residues. The CDR3 protein is CASSLGQYSNQPQHF. The DNA for the CDR3 is TGTGCCAGCAGCTTAGGGCAATATAGCAATCAGCCCCAGCATTTT.

The chain is built from TRBV19 and TRBJ2-1, with 8 bases identical to TRBD1. Germline values: CDR1 LNHDA, CDR2 SQIVND (reference sequence). The V gene end was trimmed by 9 bases and the J gene end by 5 bases; junction bases not matched to a gene: 6. This CDR3 has 13 residues. CDR3 sequence: CASRQGPHNEQFF. CDR3 in DNA: TGTGCCAGCCGACAGGGGCCCCACAATGAGCAGTTCTTC.

V gene TRBV4-2 combines with J gene TRBJ1-1; no firm D call. CDR3 length equals 14 residues. With 0 bases removed from V and 7 bases from J, the gap between germline ends came to 12 bases. The germline gives CDR1 LGHNA, CDR2 YNFKEQ. CDR3 DNA sequence: TGTGCCAGCAGCCAAGAGCAAGGAGGTGGTGAAGCTTTCTTT. It encodes CASSQEQGGGEAFF.

The chain couples TRBV4-1 to TRBJ2-7; weak D call: TRBD1 (7 bases). This CDR3 has 18 residues. CDR1 MGHRA and CDR2 YSYEKL come from the germline V gene. The germline V and J ends were trimmed by 3 bases and 1 base, with 22 bases remaining between them. The CDR3 loop reads CASSQEPPGGFLSYEQYF. The CDR3 DNA reads as TGCGCCAGCAGCCAGGAACCCCCAGGGGGGTTTCTATCCTACGAGCAGTACTTC.

This chain uses TRBV30 with TRBJ2-1, with TRBD1 matching over 8 bases. Trimming took 2 bases from V and 4 from J; bases not matched to a gene: 7. Germline lookup yields CDR1 GTSNPN and CDR2 SVGIG (reference sequence). CDR3 length equals 15 residues. Written as DNA, the CDR3 is TGTGCCTGGAGTCCCCCGGGACAGGAGTACAATGAGCAGTTCTTC. It yields the protein CAWSPPGQEYNEQFF.

The gene calls are TRBV9 and TRBJ1-1; 7 bases fit TRBD1. This CDR3 has 15 amino acids. The junction had 6 bases not matched to a gene; V was cut back by 4 bases and J by 0 bases. Germline V CDR1 and CDR2: SGDLS, YYNGEE. The CDR3 bases are TGTGCCAGCAGCCCGTACAGGGGCTTGAACACTGAAGCTTTCTTT. Amino acid sequence: CASSPYRGLNTEAFF.

J is TRBJ2-3 and V is TRBV5-6, with a possible D match to TRBD2 (6 bases). The CDR3 spans 15 residues. V shed 3 bases and J shed 0 bases, with 11 bases lying between them. The germline gives CDR1 SGHDT, CDR2 YYEEEE. Here the CDR3 reads CASSYTSGSTDTQYF. In DNA, the CDR3 is TGTGCCAGCAGCTATACCAGCGGGAGCACAGATACGCAGTATTTT.

The chain recombines TRBV6-2 or TRBV6-3 with TRBJ2-3; no clear D. Trimming pared 4 bases from V and 4 bases from J, leaving 9 bases between. CDR1 and CDR2 (germline): MNHEY, SVGEGT. The length of the CDR3 is 13 residues. CDR3 amino acids: CASSSRLPDTQYF. The CDR3 region has the DNA TGTGCCAGCAGTTCGCGACTTCCAGATACGCAGTATTTT.

CDR3 sequence: CASSAPGNTEAFF. The CDR3 nucleotides read TGTGCCAGCAGCGCCCCGGGAAACACTGAAGCTTTCTTT. The chain carries TRBV7-9 and TRBJ1-1, with D unclear. Looked up from germline, CDR1 is SEHNR and CDR2 is FQNEAQ (reference sequence). Trimming shortened V by 5 bases and J by 2 bases, and 9 bases separated the two germline ends. This CDR3 is built from 13 residues.

CDR3 amino acids: CASSPHDRNNQPQHF. The CDR3 DNA follows: TGTGCCAGCAGTCCGCATGATCGGAACAACCAGCCCCAGCATTTT. This sequence joins TRBV27 and TRBJ1-5, with D hard to call. In germline, CDR1 is MNHEY, CDR2 SMNVEV (reference sequence). This CDR3 has 15 residues. The V end lost 5 bases, the J end lost 7 bases, and 18 bases lay between the germline ends.

The genes are TRBV11-3 and TRBJ2-7; D gene uncertain. V was trimmed by 5 bases and J by 2 bases, leaving 13 bases between them. CDR1 SGHNT and CDR2 YENEEA come from the germline V gene. CDR3 length equals 14 residues. The DNA of the CDR3 is TGTGCCAGCAGCACCCACACCAGCCCCTACGAGCAGTACTTC. Protein product: CASSTHTSPYEQYF.